This entry describes one T cell receptor (beta chain). This clonotype appeared a few times. There is no known antigen for this receptor. No qualities accompany the bases; no much larger clone lies one base away. In light of the paper, this sample's treatment or condition label describes: allogeneic hematopoietic cell transplantation with graft depleted of TCRalphabeta T cells and CD19 B cells. The transplant recipients were children given TCRalphabeta/CD19-depleted allogeneic hematopoietic cell grafts. The sample originates from a study of T-cell reconstitution after alpha-beta-depleted transplantation in children listed by TCRdb under 2016. With regard to the full study: Using TCR repertoire profiling, the study followed T-cell immune reconstitution in a quantitative way in children after TCRalphabeta/CD19-depleted allogeneic hematopoietic cell transplantation.

The protocol used for the library was PCR. For sequencing, an Illumina HiSeq 2500 was employed. TCR library preparation used molecular barcoding, with unique molecular identifiers applied to normalize quantification of the TCRbeta repertoire. TCRdb's own reprocessing of the public reads used fastp at Q25 and MiXCR and kept productive beta chains. When rows share a CDR3 protein, they turn into one entry using the most common DNA and genes. The table for this sample lists approximately 980,000 distinct CDR3 sequences; roughly 31% of them were counted only once. The ten largest clones take up over 25% of the sample. Paper-wide results and their limitations: Over subsequent months, a decline in hyperexpanded clone frequencies was noted, and after one year, T-cell counts and TCRbeta diversity were mostly ascribed to newly produced T cells. About two months after transplant, the apparently early recovery of alphabetaT-cell counts reportedly depended on just several hundred clones that had expanded rapidly and came from non-depleted graft cells. In some patients, the high TCRbeta diversity seen at day 60 was put down to recipient T cells and intrathymic progenitors that had survived conditioning.

The CDR3 has 12 amino acids, counting the end cysteine and phenylalanine. The sequence is cut down to CDR3 DNA, 36 bases in frame from base 1. In the germline V gene, CDR1 corresponds to SGHVS and CDR2 to FQNEAQ. V loses 5 bases, J loses 14 bases, and the germline ends lie 13 bases apart. The sequencing here drew on PBMCs, mostly from graft donor cells, taken 360 days after TCRalphabeta/CD19-depleted stem cell transplant. Here the chain combines TRBV7-8 and TRBJ1-6; the D gene is perhaps TRBD1, on 5 matching bases. This TCR was sampled from a boy in the first two years of life who had a stem cell transplant for SCID, so the T cells may come from the graft donor. The CDR3 region has the sequence CASSAGPSALHF. The sequenced DNA is TGTGCCAGCAGCGCGGGACCCTCGGCCCTCCACTTT.